These 13 T cell receptor beta chains originate from one sample sequenced in a study of T-cell reconstitution after alpha-beta-depleted transplantation in children. The library targeted TCRbeta and was prepared with unique molecular identifiers. TCRdb processed the PCR reads anew with MiXCR; each CDR3 protein has one entry. The sample yields about 900,000 distinct CDR3 sequences, about 29% seen once. Source: PBMCs, mostly from graft donor cells, taken 360 days after TCRalphabeta/CD19-depleted stem cell transplant. These receptors came from a boy under three years old who had a stem cell transplant for SCID, so the T cells may come from the graft donor.

CDR3 nucleotides: TGCAGTGCTAGAGATAGTTTTATGAGACTAGCGGGGGGCAGCTCCTACAATGAGCAGTTCTTC. It codes for CSARDSFMRLAGGSSYNEQFF. The rearrangement joins TRBV20-1 to TRBJ2-1; 13 nucleotides agree with TRBD2. Germline V gene sequence: CDR1 DFQATT, CDR2 SNEGSKA (reference sequence). The CDR3 has 21 amino acids. J gave up 0 bases and V 0 bases, and 14 bases lay outside the gene matches.

This clonotype came up a few times. J is TRBJ2-7 and V is TRBV20-1, with 12 bases matching TRBD1. V was pared by 3 bases and J by 5 bases, with 5 bases of the junction left unmatched. CDR3 length: 14 residues. The germline gives CDR1 DFQATT, CDR2 SNEGSKA (reference sequence). CDR3 DNA: TGCAGTGCTAGGAGAGGGACAGGGGGCAACGAGCAGTACTTC. Amino acids: CSARRGTGGNEQYF.

This clonotype was picked up a small number of times. The V and J genes are TRBV12-3 or TRBV12-4 and TRBJ2-7, with TRBD2 as a possible D gene (6 bases). V was shortened by 5 bases and J by 6 bases, with 20 bases between the two germline ends. The CDR3 is made up of 15 amino acids. The CDR3 is CASSDVGGVRAEQYF. Here the CDR3 DNA reads TGTGCCAGCAGTGACGTTGGAGGGGTAAGGGCCGAGCAGTACTTC.

Only a few counts were recorded for this clonotype. This chain joins TRBV9 and TRBJ2-3; 7 bases are a match to TRBD1. The J segment lost 1 base and the V segment lost 3 bases, leaving 5 bases of the junction unmatched. The CDR3 sequence is 15 residues long. Germline V gene lookup returns CDR1 SGDLS and CDR2 YYNGEE. This CDR3 reads CASSEGTAGTDTQYF. The CDR3 nucleotides are TGTGCCAGCAGCGAGGGGACAGCCGGCACAGATACGCAGTATTTT.

The V and J genes are TRBV20-1 and TRBJ2-1, with a possible D match to TRBD2 (6 bases). Trimming removed 6 bases from V and 1 base from J, with 16 bases in between. Germline CDR1 is DFQATT and CDR2 is SNEGSKA (reference sequence). This CDR3 region has 15 residues. The CDR3 protein is CSAPLAAGSYNEQFF. In DNA, the CDR3 is TGCAGTGCCCCCTTAGCGGCGGGTTCCTACAATGAGCAGTTCTTC.

This chain joins TRBV20-1 and TRBJ2-3; D unresolved. The germline CDR1 and CDR2 sequences are DFQATT and SNEGSKA (reference sequence). Trimming took 6 bases from V and 0 from J, leaving 16 bases between them. The CDR3 is made up of 15 amino acids. CDR3 sequence reads: CSATPSLTSTDTQYF. CDR3 sequence (DNA): TGCAGTGCCACACCAAGCCTTACTAGCACAGATACGCAGTATTTT.

The chain combines TRBV6-6 with TRBJ2-7; D not resolved. The CDR3 is 13 residues long. V lost 0 bases to trimming and J lost 3 bases, with 6 bases between them. Germline loops: CDR1 MNHNY, CDR2 SVGAGI (reference sequence). CDR3 coding DNA: TGTGCCAGCAGTTACTCCAGTCGCTACGAGCAGTACTTC. Translation gives CASSYSSRYEQYF.

The CDR3 spells CASRTGLENQPQHF. CDR3 in DNA: TGTGCCAGCAGGACAGGGTTAGAGAATCAGCCCCAGCATTTT. J is TRBJ1-5 and V is TRBV6-1, with TRBD1 matching over 7 bases. The length of the CDR3 is 14 residues. V shed 6 bases and J 4 bases; nucleotides not matched to a gene: 6. CDR1 and CDR2 from the germline V gene are MNHNS and SASEGT.

The rearrangement uses TRBV28 and TRBJ2-6; possibly TRBD1 for D (5 bases). The CDR3 is 13 amino acids. In germline, CDR1 is MDHEN, CDR2 SYDVKM. V shed 5 bases and J shed 4 bases, with 6 bases lying between them. Here the CDR3 DNA reads TGTGCCAGCAGTGGGGCCGGGGCCAACGTCCTGACTTTC. Encoded protein: CASSGAGANVLTF.

The chain joins TRBV9 to TRBJ1-2, with D tentatively TRBD1 (6 bases). Germline V CDR1 and CDR2: SGDLS, YYNGEE. Trimming took off 6 bases at V and 4 bases at J, with 16 bases between the two ends. CDR3 length: 14 residues. CDR3 amino acids: CASTLLGGLYGYTF. The CDR3 DNA sequence: TGTGCCAGCACGCTACTAGGGGGTCTCTATGGCTACACCTTC.

The CDR3 region is CSALGNLQETQYF. CDR3 sequence (DNA): TGCAGTGCGTTAGGCAACCTCCAAGAGACCCAGTACTTC. V and J are TRBV20-1 and TRBJ2-5, with D hard to call. CDR1 and CDR2 from the germline V gene are DFQATT and SNEGSKA (reference sequence). V lost 6 bases to trimming and J lost 1 base, with 12 bases between them. The CDR3 is 13 residues long.

This rearrangement joins TRBV5-4 to TRBJ2-3; 8 positions match TRBD1. Germline-derived CDR1 and CDR2 are SGHNT and YYREEE (reference sequence). V lost 0 bases, J lost 1 base, and 10 bases stayed unmatched. This CDR3 comprises 18 residues. This CDR3 is CASSLGFKTGEGTDTQYF. CDR3 coding DNA: TGTGCCAGCAGCTTGGGGTTCAAGACAGGGGAAGGCACAGATACGCAGTATTTT. The whole variable domain, remainder taken from reference TRBV5-4 and TRBJ2-3, is ETGVTQSPTHLIKTRGQQVTLRCSSQSGHNTVSWYQQALGQGPQFIFQYYREEENGRGNFPPRFSGLQFPNYSSELNVNALELDDSALYLCASSLGFKTGEGTDTQYFGPGTRLTVL.

The genes are TRBV6-1 and TRBJ2-3; either TRBD1 or TRBD2 may supply D (6 bases each). Germline V gene sequence: CDR1 MNHNS, CDR2 SASEGT. V gave up 4 bases and J gave up 3 bases, with 17 bases separating them. The CDR3 has 16 amino acids. DNA of the CDR3: TGTGCCAGCAGTGGGGGGGCGTCAAGGTTGACAGATACGCAGTATTTT. It yields the protein CASSGGASRLTDTQYF.